These T cell receptor beta chains were read from a single sample in a study of blood T cell repertoires in COVID-19. Data came from immunoSEQ multiplex PCR; TCRdb stores just in-frame clones and leaves some out. Among around 190,000 clones, roughly 77% were seen once, and the ten largest hold around 17%. Sequenced input: PBMCs or T cells enriched from blood (not recorded which). The receptors were gathered from a woman aged 50 to 65 with acute COVID-19. The CDR3 runs from the conserved cysteine through the conserved F or W. Fields, in order: J gene, clone size, V gene, D gene, CDR3 protein, CDR3 DNA. D genes are given only for firm matches. Part of the rows lack a size; the others show once, few, many or a class for expanded clones.

TRBJ2-1 | . | TRBV3-1/TRBV3-2 | . | CASSQGYREQFF | TGTGCCAGCAGCCAGGGTTACAGGGAGCAGTTCTTC
TRBJ1-2 | . | TRBV6-5 | . | CASSYSAGRGYGYTF | TGTGCCAGCAGTTACTCAGCGGGGAGGGGCTATGGCTACACCTTC
TRBJ2-5 | . | TRBV7-8 | TRBD2 | CASSSRGSGGEETQYF | TGTGCCAGCAGCTCCCGAGGTAGCGGGGGCGAAGAGACCCAGTACTTC
TRBJ1-4 | few | TRBV3-1/TRBV3-2 | . | CASSPEGQWGGNEKLFF | TGTGCCAGCAGCCCCGAAGGACAGTGGGGGGGGAATGAAAAACTGTTTTTT
TRBJ1-2 | . | TRBV19 | . | CASSIGGYYGYTF | TGTGCCAGTAGTATTGGCGGCTACTATGGCTACACCTTC
TRBJ1-1 | few | TRBV5-4 | TRBD1 | CASSPRQGMNTEAFF | TGTGCCAGCAGCCCCCGACAGGGGATGAACACTGAAGCTTTCTTT
TRBJ2-3 | . | TRBV18 | . | CASSPPNTDTQYF | TGTGCCAGCTCACCCCCCAACACAGATACGCAGTATTTT
TRBJ1-2 | . | TRBV7-2 | . | CASSFGQDYGYTF | TGTGCCAGCAGCTTTGGTCAGGATTATGGCTACACCTTC
TRBJ1-2 | . | TRBV6-5 | . | CASGGYGYTF | TGTGCCAGCGGCGGCTATGGCTACACCTTC
TRBJ1-2 | . | TRBV10-2 | . | CASTGWQNNNYGYTF | TGCGCCAGCACCGGGTGGCAGAATAATAACTATGGCTACACCTTC
TRBJ2-2 | . | TRBV24-1 | . | CATSDSWLTDENTGELFF | TGTGCCACCAGTGATTCGTGGTTGACAGACGAGAACACCGGGGAGCTGTTTTTT
TRBJ2-2 | . | TRBV6-4 | TRBD2 | CASSRQTSGATGELFF | TGTGCCAGCAGTCGCCAGACTAGCGGGGCTACCGGGGAGCTGTTTTTT
TRBJ2-5 | . | TRBV5-1 | . | CASRMSRETQYF | TGCGCCAGCAGGATGAGTCGGGAGACCCAGTACTTC
TRBJ2-5 | . | TRBV7-9 | . | CASSQTGWETQYF | TGTGCCAGCAGTCAGACGGGTTGGGAGACCCAGTACTTC
TRBJ1-1 | . | TRBV5-1 | TRBD1 | CASSLDRRGHEAFF | TGCGCCAGCAGCTTGGATAGAAGGGGGCATGAAGCTTTCTTT
TRBJ2-2 | . | TRBV7-8 | TRBD2 | CASSFRTSGGGGTGELFF | TGTGCCAGCAGCTTTCGGACTAGCGGGGGCGGAGGGACCGGGGAGCTGTTTTTT